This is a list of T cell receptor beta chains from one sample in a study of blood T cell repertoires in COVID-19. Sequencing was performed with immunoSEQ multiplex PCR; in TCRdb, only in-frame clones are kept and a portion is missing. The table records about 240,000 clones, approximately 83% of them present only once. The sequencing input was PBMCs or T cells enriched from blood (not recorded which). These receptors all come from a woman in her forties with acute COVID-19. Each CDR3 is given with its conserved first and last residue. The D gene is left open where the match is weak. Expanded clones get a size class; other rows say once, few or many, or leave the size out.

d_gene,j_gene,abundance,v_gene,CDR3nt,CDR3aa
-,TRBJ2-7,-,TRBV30,TGTGCCTGGAGTGTCCGCGGAAAACTACGAGGGCAGTACTTC,CAWSVRGKLRGQYF
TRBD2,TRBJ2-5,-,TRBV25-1,TGTGCCAGCACGGAGCGGGGGTGGAGCGAGACCCAGTACTTC,CASTERGWSETQYF
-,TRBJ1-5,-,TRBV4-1,TGCGCCAGCAGCCAAGATCGAGGTAGCAATCAGCCCCAGCATTTT,CASSQDRGSNQPQHF
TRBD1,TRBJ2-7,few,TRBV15,TGTGCCACCAGCAGGGGGGACAGGGCTCACGAGCAGTACTTC,CATSRGDRAHEQYF
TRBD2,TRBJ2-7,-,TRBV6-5,TGTGCCAGCATCCTAGCGGCAGGACACGAGCAGTACTTC,CASILAAGHEQYF
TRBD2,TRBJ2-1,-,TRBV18,TGTGCCAGCTCACCAGAGTCCGGGACTAGCTCCTACAATGAGCAGTTCTTC,CASSPESGTSSYNEQFF
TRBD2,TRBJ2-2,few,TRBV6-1,TGTGCCAGCAGTGAACTCCGGGGGGAGCGCACCGGGGAGCTGTTTTTT,CASSELRGERTGELFF
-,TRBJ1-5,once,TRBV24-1,TGTGCCACCAGTGATCACAGGGCCGAAAGCAATCAGCCCCAGCATTTT,CATSDHRAESNQPQHF
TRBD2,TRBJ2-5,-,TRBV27,TGTGCCAGCAGTTTGTTGGGACTAGCGGCCCAAGAGACCCAGTACTTC,CASSLLGLAAQETQYF
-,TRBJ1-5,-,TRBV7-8,TGTGCCAGCACCCTCCGCGGGGACGGAAGCAATCAGCCCCAGCATTTT,CASTLRGDGSNQPQHF
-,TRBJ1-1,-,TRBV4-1,TGCGCCAGCAGCCGCGGGACTGACACTGAAGCTTTCTTT,CASSRGTDTEAFF
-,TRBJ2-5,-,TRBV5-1,TGCGCCAGCAGCTTGAATAGCGGAGGGGACGAGACCCAGTACTTC,CASSLNSGGDETQYF
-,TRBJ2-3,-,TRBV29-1,TGCAGCGTTGAGGGGGGTAAGCAAGATACGCAGTATTTT,CSVEGGKQDTQYF
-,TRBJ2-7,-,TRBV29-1,TGCAGCGTTGTTATTTCTGGGCAGTTCGAGCAGTACTTC,CSVVISGQFEQYF
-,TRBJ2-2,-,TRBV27,TGTGCCAGCAGTTTGTATTTTGCAGGCTTGACCGGGGAGCTGTTTTTT,CASSLYFAGLTGELFF
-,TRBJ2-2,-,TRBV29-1,TGCAGTGCCTGGGACTTTTCCCCTAACACCGGGGAGCTGTTTTTT,CSAWDFSPNTGELFF
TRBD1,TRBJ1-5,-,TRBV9,TGTGCCAGCAGCCCCCGGGACAGGGGGTACCCCCAGCATTTT,CASSPRDRGYPQHF
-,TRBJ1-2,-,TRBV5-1,TGCGCCAGCAGCTTGGTCTTAGGACAGAACTATGGCTACACCTTC,CASSLVLGQNYGYTF
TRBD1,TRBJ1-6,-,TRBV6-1,TGTGCCGCCGGGACAGGGGATTCACCCCTCCACTTT,CAAGTGDSPLHF
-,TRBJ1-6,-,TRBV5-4,TGTGCCAGCAGGCTAGGGGGGGCAGGGAATTCACCCCTCCACTTT,CASRLGGAGNSPLHF
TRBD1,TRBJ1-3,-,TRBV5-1,TGCGCCAGCAGCTTAGAGGACAGGGGGACCTCTGGAAACACCATATATTTT,CASSLEDRGTSGNTIYF